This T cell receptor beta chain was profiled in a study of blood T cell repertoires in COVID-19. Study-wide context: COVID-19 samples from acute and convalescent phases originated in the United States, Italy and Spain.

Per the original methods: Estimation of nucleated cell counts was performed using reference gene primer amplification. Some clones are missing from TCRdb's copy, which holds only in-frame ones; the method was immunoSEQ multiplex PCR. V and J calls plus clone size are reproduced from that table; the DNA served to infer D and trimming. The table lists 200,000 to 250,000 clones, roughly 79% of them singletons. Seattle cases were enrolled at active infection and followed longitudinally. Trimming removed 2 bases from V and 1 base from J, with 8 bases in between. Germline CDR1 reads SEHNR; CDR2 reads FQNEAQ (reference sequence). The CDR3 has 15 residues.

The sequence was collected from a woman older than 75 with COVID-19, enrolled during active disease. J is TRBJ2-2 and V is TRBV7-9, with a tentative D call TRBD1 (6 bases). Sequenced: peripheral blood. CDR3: CASSLNRVNTGELFF. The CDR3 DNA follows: TGTGCCAGCAGCTTAAACAGGGTGAACACCGGGGAGCTGTTTTTT.